This TCR beta chain is drawn from a study of glioma-infiltrating T cells. Overall study findings and caveats: Gliomas, especially low-grade, showed above-expected tissue-blood divergence; non-neoplastic patients showed below. Tissue and blood shared very few CDR3 sequences.

TCR alpha and beta CDR3 regions were amplified from RNA using iRepertoire nested multiplex PCR. TCRdb reprocessed the multiplex PCR reads with MiXCR, giving one entry per CDR3 protein. The table includes about 400,000 distinct CDR3 sequences, around 38% detected once. In germline, CDR1 is SEHNR, CDR2 FQNEAQ (reference sequence). The J segment lost 3 bases and the V segment lost 3 bases, leaving 4 bases of the junction unmatched. This CDR3 is built from 15 residues. As for this clonotype: The antigen remains undetermined.

The TCR originated in a human donor with low-grade glioma or glioblastoma, undergoing nonglioma brain surgery, or in good health (not recorded which). Sequencing was carried out using glioma tissue, nonneoplastic brain tissue, or PBMCs (not recorded which). The J gene is TRBJ2-7, the V gene TRBV7-9; 11 bases fit TRBD2. CDR3 loop: CASSLLAGGFYEQYF. The CDR3 DNA sequence: TGTGCCAGCAGCTTGCTAGCGGGAGGATTCTACGAGCAGTACTTC.